What follows describes a single TCR beta chain. This entry is derived from a study of spatial heterogeneity in lung cancer. Time point meaning: sample taken at primary tumor resection. The study sequenced unsorted whole RNA from tumor, nontumor lung or frozen PBMC. From germline, CDR1 is KGHSH and CDR2 LQKENI. With 2 bases removed from V and 1 base from J, the gap between germline ends came to 6 bases. The CDR3 runs to 14 residues. TCRdb reprocessed the 5' RACE reads with MiXCR, giving one entry per CDR3 protein. The data contain about 95,000 distinct CDR3 sequences, approximately 8.6% of them singletons.

The source is a male donor with early-stage non-small cell lung cancer. The V call is TRBV18, the J call TRBJ1-3, with D unresolved. The sample in question was PBMCs, obtained at surgery. The DNA of the CDR3 is TGTGCCAGCTCACCAAAAGTTTCTGGAAACACCATATATTTT. Translation gives CASSPKVSGNTIYF.